The 11 T cell receptor beta chains below were found in one sample sequenced in a study of cytomegalovirus exposure and HLA in healthy donors. Primers included in the PCR were 60 Vbeta and 13 Jbeta primers. Measured with immunoSEQ multiplex PCR; TCRdb has only the in-frame clones, and not every one. The listing contains under 200,000 clones. What was sequenced was PBMCs. All receptors come from a man younger than 40 in good health and CMV-seronegative.

The chain joins TRBV5-5 to TRBJ1-2; D might be TRBD1 (6 bases). V lost 5 bases to trimming and J lost 0 bases, with 17 bases between them. The germline CDR1 and CDR2 sequences are SGHKS and YYEKEE (reference sequence). This CDR3 has 16 residues. CDR3 in amino acids: CASRRQVLQANYGYTF. The CDR3 nucleotides are TGTGCCAGCAGGCGACAGGTACTACAAGCTAACTATGGCTACACCTTC.

J is TRBJ2-3 and V is TRBV7-3; 10 bases agree with TRBD2. The CDR3 extends over 17 amino acids. Trimming took 4 bases from V and 1 from J; bases not matched to a gene: 8. Germline CDR1 is SGHTA and CDR2 is FQGTGA. CDR3: CASSSLAGDVGTDTQYF. CDR3 bases: TGTGCCAGCAGCTCTCTAGCGGGAGACGTTGGCACAGATACGCAGTATTTT. The complete variable domain, with remaining parts taken from reference TRBV7-3 and TRBJ2-3, reads GAGVSQTPSNKVTEKGKYVELRCDPISGHTALYWYRQSLGQGPEFLIYFQGTGAADDSGLPNDRFFAVRPEGSVSTLKIQRTERGDSAVYLCASSSLAGDVGTDTQYFGPGTRLTVL.

This chain connects TRBV5-1 to TRBJ2-3; 10 positions match TRBD2. V was pared by 0 bases and J by 0 bases, with 4 bases of the junction left unmatched. In germline, CDR1 is SGHRS, CDR2 YFSETQ. The CDR3 extends over 17 amino acids. The CDR3 DNA follows: TGCGCCAGCAGCTTGGGCCTAGCGGGAGCTAGCACAGATACGCAGTATTTT. Residues: CASSLGLAGASTDTQYF.

V and J are TRBV2 and TRBJ1-1; the match to TRBD1 covers 9 bases. Trimming removed 6 bases from V and 6 bases from J; junction bases left unmatched: 11. The CDR3 sequence is 15 residues long. Looked up from germline, CDR1 is SNHLY and CDR2 is FYNNEI. The CDR3 DNA follows: TGTGCCAGCAGGGCCAGGACAGGGGTCGGGGCTGAAGCTTTCTTT. Amino acids: CASRARTGVGAEAFF.

The gene calls are TRBV7-8 and TRBJ2-1; D call uncertain. V was pared by 2 bases and J by 5 bases, with 10 bases between. This CDR3 region has 14 residues. Germline V gives CDR1 SGHVS, CDR2 FQNEAQ. This CDR3 reads CASSLLEPNNEQFF. The CDR3 coding sequence is TGTGCCAGCAGCTTACTCGAGCCCAACAATGAGCAGTTCTTC.

V and J are TRBV2 and TRBJ1-2; D possibly corresponds to TRBD1 (6 bases). Germline CDR1 is SNHLY and CDR2 is FYNNEI. The CDR3 extends over 16 amino acids. The germline V and J ends were trimmed by 8 bases and 2 bases, with 21 bases remaining between them. The CDR3 DNA sequence: TGTGCCAGCTTAGGGCCGGACAGTCTCCTAAACTATGGCTACACCTTC. Translated: CASLGPDSLLNYGYTF.

The chain uses TRBV19 and TRBJ1-2, with D perhaps matching TRBD1 (6 bases). The V gene's germline CDR1 is LNHDA and CDR2 SQIVND (reference sequence). The germline V and J ends were trimmed by 3 bases and 2 bases, with 10 bases remaining between them. The CDR3 loop spans 14 amino acids. In nucleotides, the CDR3 is TGTGCCAGTAGTATTTGGGGGCGCAACTATGGCTACACCTTC. Residues: CASSIWGRNYGYTF.

The J gene is TRBJ1-2, the V gene TRBV27; 9 nucleotides match TRBD1. The CDR3 extends over 15 amino acids. CDR1 is MNHEY, CDR2 SMNVEV, per germline (reference sequence). The ends lost 10 bases at V and 8 bases at J; junction bases unmatched: 17. As DNA, the CDR3 is TGTGCCACCCGAGACCGGGACAGGGTTTCTGGGGGCTACACCTTC. Amino acid sequence: CATRDRDRVSGGYTF.

This sequence joins TRBV11-1 and TRBJ1-2; maybe TRBD1 (6 bases). CDR1 and CDR2 (germline): SGHAT, FQDESV (reference sequence). Trimming took 5 bases from V and 4 from J, leaving 14 bases between them. There are 14 residues in the CDR3. The CDR3 DNA sequence: TGTGCCAGCAGCCAAAGGGTCAGGGGCTATGGCTACACCTTC. It codes for CASSQRVRGYGYTF.

The rearrangement links TRBV29-1 to TRBJ2-2; 11 nucleotides agree with TRBD2. V dropped 7 bases and J dropped 3; count of bases not matched to a gene: 10. This CDR3 contains 16 residues. CDR1 is SQVTM, CDR2 ANQGSEA, per germline. CDR3 protein: CSARSPGLADTGELFF. CDR3 sequence (DNA): TGCAGCGCCCGATCCCCGGGACTAGCGGACACCGGGGAGCTGTTTTTT.

This chain joins TRBV4-2 and TRBJ1-2; 10 bases are shared with TRBD1. Germline V CDR1 and CDR2: LGHNA, YNFKEQ. Unmatched junction bases numbered 7, after V lost 0 bases and J lost 3 bases. The CDR3 length is 17 residues. The CDR3 bases are TGTGCCAGCAGCCAAGATAAGGGACAGGGGATATACTATGGCTACACCTTC. This encodes CASSQDKGQGIYYGYTF.